This TCR beta chain stems from a study of blood T cell repertoires in COVID-19. About the research overall: T cells, B-cell-depleted T cells, or PBMCs supplied cDNA or gDNA.

Enrollment of patients from Seattle took place during active infection, with longitudinal follow-up. In the source study's methods: The assay estimated nucleated cells by amplifying reference gene primers. The assay was immunoSEQ multiplex PCR, and TCRdb's table has in-frame clones only and misses some. V and J calls and clone size are copied from that table; D and trimming were computed from the DNA. The sample contains 95,000 to 150,000 clones, about 90% of which appear only once. The germline CDR1 and CDR2 sequences are LGHDT and YNNKEL (reference sequence). CDR3 length equals 16 residues. J gave up 8 bases and V 4 bases, and 13 bases lay outside the gene matches.

The chain joins TRBV3-1 (or the pseudogene TRBV3-2) to TRBJ2-2; TRBD2 aligns across 7 bases. Sequencing used peripheral blood. This TCR was recovered from a woman aged 60-70 years with COVID-19, enrolled during active disease. The CDR3 DNA is TGTGCCAGCAGCCCAAGCGGGGTCTTAATCTCTGGGGAGCTGTTTTTT. Residues: CASSPSGVLISGELFF.